One and the same sample provided the 11 T cell receptor beta chains below, sequenced in a study of T cell responses to AZD1222 COVID-19 vaccine. Generated by immunoSEQ multiplex PCR, the TCRdb table keeps only in-frame clones and is missing some. This sample has about 110,000 clones, with over 85% found just once. This sample comprised peripheral blood, obtained on day 0 of MenACWY control vaccination. Every receptor here comes from an adult in good health.

V gene TRBV5-4 combines with J gene TRBJ2-1, with 10 nucleotides matching TRBD1. The CDR3 sequence is 15 residues long. V shed 0 bases and J 5 bases; nucleotides not matched to a gene: 2. The germline V gene encodes CDR1 SGHNT and CDR2 YYREEE (reference sequence). The CDR3 nucleotides are TGTGCCAGCAGCTTGGGACAGGGGGCGAACAATGAGCAGTTCTTC. This translates into CASSLGQGANNEQFF.

The V gene is TRBV5-1, the J gene TRBJ2-3, with TRBD2 matching 10 bases. Trimming cost V 0 bases and J 6 bases; bases outside gene matches: 4. The CDR3 sequence is 15 residues long. Germline loops: CDR1 SGHRS, CDR2 YFSETQ. The CDR3: CASSLGLAGDDTQYF. CDR3 DNA: TGCGCCAGCAGCTTGGGCCTAGCGGGGGACGATACGCAGTATTTT.

This clone has just one count. CDR3 loop: CASSGPERRNEQFF. CDR3 nucleotides: TGTGCCAGTAGTGGCCCGGAGCGGCGCAATGAGCAGTTCTTC. V usage is TRBV19 and J usage is TRBJ2-1; a weak D match, TRBD2 (5 bases). There are 14 residues in the CDR3. V lost 5 bases to trimming and J lost 6 bases, with 14 bases between them. Per germline, CDR1 LNHDA and CDR2 SQIVND (reference sequence).

The rearrangement links TRBV6-2 or TRBV6-3 to TRBJ2-7, with TRBD1 identical over 9 bases. The ends lost 4 bases at V and 1 base at J; junction bases unmatched: 5. CDR1 and CDR2 (germline): MNHEY, SVGEGT. The CDR3 is made up of 15 amino acids. DNA for the CDR3: TGTGCCAGCAGTTCCAACAGGGGGCCGTCCTACGAGCAGTACTTC. It codes for CASSSNRGPSYEQYF.

The chain links TRBV7-3 to TRBJ1-2; D call uncertain. Deletions cut 4 bases from V and 5 bases from J, with 14 bases between. This CDR3 spans 14 amino acids. Per germline, CDR1 SGHTA and CDR2 FQGTGA. The CDR3 sequence: CASSSAGRVYGYTF. The CDR3 bases are TGTGCCAGCAGCTCCGCGGGAAGGGTGTATGGCTACACCTTC.

The chain is built from TRBV5-5 and TRBJ2-2; D perhaps matches TRBD2 (6 bases). CDR1 is SGHKS, CDR2 YYEKEE, per germline (reference sequence). Trimming removed 1 base from V and 6 bases from J, with 16 bases in between. The CDR3 is made up of 16 amino acids. CDR3 coding DNA: TGTGCCAGCAGCTTGATGGGGACTGCCGGCGCCGGGGAGCTGTTTTTT. Protein sequence: CASSLMGTAGAGELFF.

The chain uses TRBV9 and TRBJ2-3; D is undetermined. The ends were cut back, 0 bases at V and 2 bases at J, with 13 bases in the middle. The CDR3 totals 16 residues. The V gene's germline CDR1 is SGDLS and CDR2 YYNGEE. CDR3 in amino acids: CASSVGGFTYTDTQYF. The CDR3 DNA is TGTGCCAGCAGCGTAGGGGGTTTTACGTACACAGATACGCAGTATTTT.

The genes are TRBV7-2 and TRBJ2-3; TRBD2 matches 7 bases. This CDR3 region has 13 residues. The germline CDR1 and CDR2 sequences are SGHTA and FQGNSA. J lost 6 bases, V lost 3 bases, and 3 bases had no gene match. The CDR3 bases are TGTGCCAGCAGCTTTTACGGGGGGGATACGCAGTATTTT. It yields the protein CASSFYGGDTQYF.

The gene calls are TRBV19 and TRBJ1-6; 10 nucleotides match TRBD1. J was trimmed by 7 bases and V by 3 bases; bases with no gene match: 6. Germline assignment: CDR1 LNHDA and CDR2 SQIVND (reference sequence). The CDR3 covers 16 residues. The CDR3 reads CASSIDWTGGNSPLHF. CDR3 coding DNA: TGTGCCAGTAGTATCGACTGGACAGGGGGGAATTCACCCCTCCACTTT.

The V gene is TRBV6-5, the J gene TRBJ2-1; possible D gene TRBD2, 5 bases. Trimming left V 11 bases short and J 8 bases short, with 16 bases between. Germline CDR1 MNHEY, CDR2 SVGAGI. The CDR3 is 12 residues long. In DNA form, the CDR3 reads TGTGCCGCCCATCCCCCGGGGTATGAGCAGTTCTTC. It translates to CAAHPPGYEQFF.

The chain links TRBV7-3 to TRBJ2-1; D is possibly TRBD2 (5 bases). V lost 4 bases to trimming and J lost 8 bases, with 12 bases between them. The CDR3 consists of 13 residues. Germline values: CDR1 SGHTA, CDR2 FQGTGA. The CDR3 is CASSSFTGDEQFF. DNA for the CDR3: TGTGCCAGCAGCTCCTTTACCGGGGATGAGCAGTTCTTC.